A selection of T cell receptor beta chains follows, all from one sample in a study of cytomegalovirus exposure and HLA in healthy donors. Assay used: immunoSEQ multiplex PCR; TCRdb lists only in-frame clones, some missing. Of 250,000 or so clones listed, about 90% are singletons. The sequencing input was PBMCs. The receptors were gathered from a girl aged 2-10 years in good health and CMV-seronegative. The CDR3 runs from the conserved cysteine through the conserved F or W. Size is stated for part of the rows, as once, few or many counts, or as a class when the clone is expanded.

>TRBV28|13|TRBJ2-5|once
CASSRSRAKTQYF
>TRBV28|15|TRBJ2-1|-
CASSSTGGVGDEQFF
>TRBV28|13|TRBJ2-7|-
CASSLSMGTEQYF
>TRBV7-8|16|TRBJ2-1|-
CASSLAPGLPNNEQFF
>TRBV19|15|TRBJ1-5|-
CASSYSPYSNQPQHF
>TRBV10-3|14|TRBJ2-2|few
CAISPSGNTGELFF
>TRBV19|18|TRBJ2-1|few
CASNDRALSGSSYNEQFF
>TRBV6-5|14|TRBJ2-7|-
CASSTTSGSDEQYF
>TRBV6-5|14|TRBJ2-7|-
CASSEGQGIYEQYF
>TRBV7-3|13|TRBJ2-7|-
CASSTGHGDEQYF
>TRBV7-7|19|TRBJ2-5|-
CASRIAITGTDLYQETQYF
>TRBV6-1|15|TRBJ1-5|-
CASSELATTLQPQHF
>TRBV5-5|16|TRBJ1-5|-
CASSLYGETFNQPQHF
>TRBV7-8|17|TRBJ1-5|once
CASSLAGGEHSNQPQHF
>TRBV6-5|15|TRBJ2-1|-
CASRTTSSSGNEQFF
>TRBV4-2|16|TRBJ1-3|-
CASSQENRGRESGIYF
>TRBV5-4|16|TRBJ2-7|-
CASKILDSGEGGEQYF
>TRBV7-9|17|-|-
CASSRGGLGSGVDEQYF
>TRBV7-9|18|TRBJ2-2|-
CASSARTSGGHNTGELFF
>TRBV7-8|17|TRBJ1-4|-
CASSLFGTGPTNEKLFF
>TRBV5-4|20|TRBJ2-7|-
CASSSRGGLAGVPPSYEQYF
>TRBV5-1|19|TRBJ2-2|-
CASSSLVLAGGMNTGELFF
>TRBV19|16|TRBJ1-4|-
CASSIGEQLKNEKLFF
>TRBV5-4|17|TRBJ2-7|-
CASSPYRGSASTYEQYF
>TRBV5-1|15|TRBJ2-3|once
CASSDGLAGSDTQYF
>TRBV4-1|15|TRBJ1-2|-
CASSQGTGGRDGYTF
>TRBV27|14|TRBJ2-1|-
CASSPGLAGVEQFF
>TRBV29-1|12|TRBJ2-1|-
CSVDGGSGEQFF
>TRBV29-1|14|TRBJ2-1|-
CSVEEGFSYNEQFF
>TRBV2|13|TRBJ2-3|-
CASLGGSTDTQYF
>TRBV30|14|TRBJ2-5|-
CACALAGEQETQYF
>TRBV4-2|16|TRBJ1-4|-
CASSQVGAKTNEKLFF
>TRBV6-5|14|TRBJ1-4|-
CASSYYRENEKLFF
>TRBV10-2|16|TRBJ2-7|-
CASSESTSGSPYEQYF
>TRBV5-4|15|TRBJ1-4|-
CASSLAAGLSKELFF
>TRBV30|12|TRBJ2-2|-
CAWSPRTGELFF
>TRBV30|18|TRBJ2-4|-
CAWSVFPGLTLAKNIQYF
>TRBV5-6|17|TRBJ1-6|-
CASSRRGQGPYNSPLHF
>TRBV10-3|16|TRBJ2-7|-
CAISDSRQGEAYEQYF
>TRBV10-1|14|TRBJ1-6|-
CASSEGTVSSPLHF
>TRBV5-4|13|TRBJ1-2|-
CASLGNTNYGYTF
>TRBV18|18|TRBJ2-2|-
CASSRRPGQGADTGELFF
>TRBV10-3|16|TRBJ1-2|-
CAISDPPGGWRAGYTF
>TRBV29-1|15|TRBJ2-7|-
CSVETGEGSSYEQYF
>TRBV5-1|17|TRBJ1-1|few
CASSSVTFLEPYTEAFF
>TRBV11-2|19|TRBJ2-2|-
CASSSSHGMGGGRNGELFF
>TRBV30|15|TRBJ2-7|-
CAWSPGLAVTYEQYF
>TRBV29-1|14|TRBJ2-3|-
CSVGGRLGTDTQYF
>TRBV6-5|14|TRBJ2-7|-
CASSTRDRDYEQYF
>TRBV11-1|14|TRBJ2-7|-
CASSFPTAGIEQYF